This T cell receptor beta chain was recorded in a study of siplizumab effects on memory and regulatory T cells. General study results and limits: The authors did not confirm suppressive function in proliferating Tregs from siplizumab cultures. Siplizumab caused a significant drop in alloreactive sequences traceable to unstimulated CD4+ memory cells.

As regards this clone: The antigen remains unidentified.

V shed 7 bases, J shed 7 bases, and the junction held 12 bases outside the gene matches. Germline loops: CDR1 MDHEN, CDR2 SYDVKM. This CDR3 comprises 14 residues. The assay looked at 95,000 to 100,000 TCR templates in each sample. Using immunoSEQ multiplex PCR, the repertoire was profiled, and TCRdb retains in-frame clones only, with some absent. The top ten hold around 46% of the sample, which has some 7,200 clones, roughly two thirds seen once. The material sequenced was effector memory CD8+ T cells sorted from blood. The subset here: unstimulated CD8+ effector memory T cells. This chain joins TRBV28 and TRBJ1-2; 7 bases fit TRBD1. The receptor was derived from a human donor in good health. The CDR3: CASTPREGAGGYTF. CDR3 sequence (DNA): TGTGCCAGCACCCCCCGGGAGGGGGCAGGTGGCTACACCTTC.